One sample yielded the 19 T cell receptor beta chains listed below, sequenced in a study of cytomegalovirus exposure and HLA in healthy donors. Vbeta (60) and Jbeta (13) primers were used in the PCR. Profiling relied on immunoSEQ multiplex PCR, and the TCRdb table lists in-frame clones only, not all of them. The sample shows hundreds of thousands of clones, roughly 80% of them seen only once. Sequenced: PBMCs. These receptors were taken from a male donor in good health and CMV-seronegative.

This clone was picked up one time. V and J are TRBV6-5 and TRBJ2-4; 10 bases align to TRBD1. V shed 5 bases and J 6 bases; nucleotides not matched to a gene: 7. The CDR3 is 15 residues long. CDR1 is MNHEY and CDR2 is SVGAGI in the germline V gene. The CDR3 DNA sequence: TGTGCCAGCAGTGGTGACAGGGGGCTGGGAAACATTCAGTACTTC. It codes for CASSGDRGLGNIQYF.

The J gene is TRBJ2-2, the V gene TRBV5-6; 15 bases match TRBD2. The V and J ends lost 3 bases and 8 bases, in that order; junction bases with no gene match: 5. Looked up from germline, CDR1 is SGHDT and CDR2 is YYEEEE. CDR3 size: 16 residues. The CDR3 sequence is CASSSRTSGRAGELFF. The DNA of the CDR3 is TGTGCCAGCAGCTCCCGGACTAGCGGGAGGGCGGGGGAGCTGTTTTTT.

The rearrangement links TRBV5-4 to TRBJ1-4; the D is unclear. The CDR3 sequence is 14 residues long. V lost 3 bases to trimming and J lost 7 bases, with 13 bases between them. The germline V gene has CDR1 SGHNT and CDR2 YYREEE (reference sequence). CDR3 region: CASSSGDLREKLFF. The CDR3 DNA reads as TGTGCCAGCAGCTCCGGAGACTTGCGTGAAAAACTGTTTTTT.

The CDR3 loop reads CASSIGNSGTDTQYF. The CDR3 DNA sequence: TGCGCCAGCAGCATTGGTAATTCGGGGACAGATACGCAGTATTTT. The rearrangement uses TRBV5-1 and TRBJ2-3; a possible D gene is TRBD2 (5 bases). V was pared by 4 bases and J by 3 bases, with 15 bases between. Germline values: CDR1 SGHRS, CDR2 YFSETQ. The CDR3 consists of 15 residues.

The J gene is TRBJ2-2, the V gene TRBV6-6; weak D call: TRBD1 (6 bases). CDR3 size: 15 residues. Between the trimmed V and J ends, which lost 10 bases and 8 bases, there was a span of 23 bases. Per the germline V gene, CDR1 is MNHNY and CDR2 is SVGAGI (reference sequence). CDR3 DNA: TGTGCCACCCAAAGACAGGTCCCTTTGATTGGGGAGCTGTTTTTT. Its translation: CATQRQVPLIGELFF.

There are a few counts of this clone. This may come from a read error, since a much larger clone is one base off. This sequence joins TRBV10-3 and TRBJ2-2; 14 bases map to TRBD2. The length of the CDR3 is 15 residues. Germline V gene lookup returns CDR1 ENHRY and CDR2 SYGVKD. CDR3 DNA sequence: TGTGCCAGCAGTGGGACTAGCGGGAGCTCCGGGGAGCTGTTTTTT. The encoded protein is CASSGTSGSSGELFF.

The rearrangement joins TRBV18 to TRBJ2-7; the match to TRBD1 covers 8 bases. This CDR3 comprises 16 residues. Germline V gene data show CDR1 as KGHSH and CDR2 as LQKENI. V dropped 2 bases and J dropped 0; count of bases not matched to a gene: 6. CDR3 amino acids: CASSPKRQGSSYEQYF. The DNA for the CDR3 is TGTGCCAGCTCACCAAAGAGACAGGGGAGCTCCTACGAGCAGTACTTC.

V and J are TRBV28 and TRBJ1-2; D remains unclear. The length of the CDR3 is 15 residues. V lost 2 bases and J 1 base, leaving 11 bases between the germline ends. The germline CDR1 and CDR2 sequences are MDHEN and SYDVKM. The CDR3 nucleotides are TGTGCCAGCAGTTTAACGGTTGCTTTTAACTATGGCTACACCTTC. It encodes CASSLTVAFNYGYTF.

The chain carries TRBV25-1 and TRBJ1-5; D is possibly TRBD1 (6 bases). CDR1 MGHDK and CDR2 SYGVNS come from the germline V gene. The CDR3 has 13 residues. Between the trimmed V and J ends, which lost 4 bases and 7 bases, there was a span of 11 bases. In nucleotides, the CDR3 is TGTGCCAGCAGTGGGCAGGGGTTCCAGCCCCAGCATTTT. Translated, it gives CASSGQGFQPQHF.

The rearrangement joins TRBV5-6 to TRBJ2-3, with D perhaps matching TRBD2 (6 bases). In germline, CDR1 is SGHDT, CDR2 YYEEEE. With 4 bases removed from V and 4 bases from J, the gap between germline ends came to 19 bases. The CDR3 loop spans 16 amino acids. This chain's CDR3 is CASSTTSSPGADTQYF. In nucleotides, the CDR3 is TGTGCCAGCAGCACTACTAGCTCCCCTGGTGCAGATACGCAGTATTTT.

The chain employs TRBV21-1 and TRBJ2-7; TRBD1 was called by the table and not checked on the DNA. TRBV21-1 is classified as a pseudogene. The CDR3 spans 14 residues. The CDR3 here is CASRRDRGAYEQYF. CDR3 DNA: TGTGCCAGCAGACGGGACAGGGGGGCTTACGAGCAGTACTTC.

The chain employs TRBV30 and TRBJ1-3; maybe TRBD1 (5 bases). This CDR3 is built from 16 residues. Deletions cut 2 bases from V and 3 bases from J, with 17 bases between. CDR1 is GTSNPN and CDR2 is SVGIG in the germline V gene (reference sequence). CDR3 sequence reads: CAWSPDLAGYGNTIYF. CDR3 DNA sequence: TGTGCCTGGAGTCCAGACTTGGCAGGGTATGGAAACACCATATATTTT. The full variable domain, completed using reference TRBV30 and TRBJ1-3, is SQTIHQWPATLVQPVGSPLSLECTVEGTSNPNLYWYRQAAGRGLQLLFYSVGIGQISSEVPQNLSASRPQDRQFILSSKKLLLSDSGFYLCAWSPDLAGYGNTIYFGEGSWLTVV.

The rearrangement joins TRBV6-5 to TRBJ1-2; the D gene is possibly TRBD1 (6 bases). V lost 2 bases and J lost 8, with 21 bases in between. CDR1 is MNHEY, CDR2 SVGAGI, per germline. This CDR3 is 16 amino acids long. CDR3 nucleotides: TGTGCCAGCAGTTACGAGGGCGGCCAGGGGATTCAGGGCTACACCTTC. Protein: CASSYEGGQGIQGYTF.

This clone showed up just once. The V and J genes are TRBV9 and TRBJ2-1; 7 bases are a match to TRBD2. Trimming at V came to 0 bases and at J to 5 bases, leaving 11 bases not matched to a gene. Germline values: CDR1 SGDLS, CDR2 YYNGEE. The CDR3 is made up of 17 amino acids. Here the CDR3 reads CASSVGGGEGPNNEQFF. DNA for the CDR3: TGTGCCAGCAGCGTAGGGGGAGGGGAGGGCCCAAACAATGAGCAGTTCTTC.

This chain uses TRBV30 with TRBJ2-5, with 10 bases matching TRBD1. From germline, CDR1 is GTSNPN and CDR2 SVGIG (reference sequence). The CDR3 runs to 14 residues. J was trimmed by 2 bases and V by 5 bases; bases with no gene match: 5. The CDR3 coding sequence is TGTGCCTGGTACCCGGGACAGGGGCAAGAGACCCAGTACTTC. It yields the protein CAWYPGQGQETQYF.

The chain combines TRBV7-2 with TRBJ2-5, with TRBD2 matching over 9 bases. The CDR3 runs to 15 residues. Germline CDR1 SGHTA, CDR2 FQGNSA. J was trimmed by 4 bases and V by 5 bases; bases with no gene match: 8. CDR3 region: CASSPRLAGAETQYF. Here the CDR3 DNA reads TGTGCCAGCAGCCCTCGCTTAGCGGGAGCAGAGACCCAGTACTTC.

Regarding this clone: The sample has other DNA sequences that encode this CDR3 too. V usage is TRBV12-5 and J usage is TRBJ1-2; D is uncertain. The CDR3 contains 13 residues. Germline V gives CDR1 LGHNT, CDR2 FRNRAP. The V end lost 5 bases, the J end lost 4 bases, and 11 bases lay between the germline ends. The CDR3 bases are TGTGCTAGTGGTCTACAGACCTCCTATGGCTACACCTTC. Translating it yields CASGLQTSYGYTF.

The CDR3 sequence: CASSLVAGINYGYTF. Written as DNA, the CDR3 is TGTGCCAGCAGCTTAGTGGCAGGCATCAACTATGGCTACACCTTC. The V and J genes are TRBV7-8 and TRBJ1-2, with D uncertain. The CDR3 loop spans 15 amino acids. Trimming took off 1 base at V and 2 bases at J, with 11 bases between the two ends. Germline CDR1 is SGHVS and CDR2 is FQNEAQ.

This clone appeared once. The chain joins TRBV6-5 to TRBJ2-2, with D unresolved. Trimming took off 5 bases at V and 6 bases at J, with 10 bases between the two ends. The germline V gene has CDR1 MNHEY and CDR2 SVGAGI. CDR3 size: 13 residues. The CDR3 DNA is TGTGCCAGCAGTCTTCTTATAGCCGGGGAGCTGTTTTTT. This encodes CASSLLIAGELFF.